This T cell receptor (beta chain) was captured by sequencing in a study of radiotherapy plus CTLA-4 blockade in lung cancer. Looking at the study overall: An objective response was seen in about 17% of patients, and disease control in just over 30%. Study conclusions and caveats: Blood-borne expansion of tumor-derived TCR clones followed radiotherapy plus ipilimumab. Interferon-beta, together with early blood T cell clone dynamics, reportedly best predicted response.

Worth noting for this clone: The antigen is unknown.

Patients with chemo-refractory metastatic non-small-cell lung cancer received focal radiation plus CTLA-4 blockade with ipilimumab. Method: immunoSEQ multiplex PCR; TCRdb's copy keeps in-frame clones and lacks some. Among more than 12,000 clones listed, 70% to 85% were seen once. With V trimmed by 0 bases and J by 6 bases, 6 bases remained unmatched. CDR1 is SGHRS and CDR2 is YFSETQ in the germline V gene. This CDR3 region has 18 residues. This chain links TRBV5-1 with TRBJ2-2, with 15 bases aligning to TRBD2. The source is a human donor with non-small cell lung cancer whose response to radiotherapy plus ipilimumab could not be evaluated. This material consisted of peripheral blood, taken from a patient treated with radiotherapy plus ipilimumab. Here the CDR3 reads CASSLAGLAGGIAGELFF. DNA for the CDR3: TGCGCCAGCAGCTTGGCGGGACTAGCGGGGGGTATTGCCGGGGAGCTGTTTTTT.